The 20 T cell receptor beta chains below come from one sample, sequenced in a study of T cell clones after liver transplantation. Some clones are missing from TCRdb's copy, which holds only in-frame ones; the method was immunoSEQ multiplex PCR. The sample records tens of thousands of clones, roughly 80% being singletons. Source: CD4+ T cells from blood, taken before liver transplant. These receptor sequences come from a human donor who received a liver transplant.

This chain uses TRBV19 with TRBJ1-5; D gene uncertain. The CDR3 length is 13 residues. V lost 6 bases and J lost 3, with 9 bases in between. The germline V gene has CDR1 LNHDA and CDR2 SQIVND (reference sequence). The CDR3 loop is CASRWQTNQPQHF. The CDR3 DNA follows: TGTGCCAGTAGGTGGCAGACCAATCAGCCCCAGCATTTT.

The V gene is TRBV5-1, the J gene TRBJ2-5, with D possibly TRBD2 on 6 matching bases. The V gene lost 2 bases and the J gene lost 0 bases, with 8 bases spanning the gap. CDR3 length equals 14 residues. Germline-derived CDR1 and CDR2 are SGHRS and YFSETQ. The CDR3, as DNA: TGCGCCAGCAGCTTCGGAGGGTACCAAGAGACCCAGTACTTC. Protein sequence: CASSFGGYQETQYF.

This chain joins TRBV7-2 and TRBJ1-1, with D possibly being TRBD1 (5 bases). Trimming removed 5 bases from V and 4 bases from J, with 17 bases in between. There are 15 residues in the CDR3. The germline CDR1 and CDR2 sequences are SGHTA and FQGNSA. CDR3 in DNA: TGTGCCAGCAGCCCTGGACAACCAGGGTCCACTGAAGCTTTCTTT. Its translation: CASSPGQPGSTEAFF. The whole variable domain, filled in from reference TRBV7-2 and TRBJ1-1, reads GAGVSQSPSNKVTEKGKDVELRCDPISGHTALYWYRQSLGQGLEFLIYFQGNSAPDKSGLPSDRFSAERTGGSVSTLTIQRTQQEDSAVYLCASSPGQPGSTEAFFGQGTRLTVV.

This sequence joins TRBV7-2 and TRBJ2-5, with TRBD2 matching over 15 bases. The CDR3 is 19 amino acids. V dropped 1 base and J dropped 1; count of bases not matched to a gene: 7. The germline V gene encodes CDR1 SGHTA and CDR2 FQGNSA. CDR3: CASSLGGTSGGTFQETQYF. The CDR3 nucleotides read TGTGCCAGCAGCTTAGGCGGGACTAGCGGGGGGACATTCCAAGAGACCCAGTACTTC. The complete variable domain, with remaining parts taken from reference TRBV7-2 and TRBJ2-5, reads GAGVSQSPSNKVTEKGKDVELRCDPISGHTALYWYRQSLGQGLEFLIYFQGNSAPDKSGLPSDRFSAERTGGSVSTLTIQRTQQEDSAVYLCASSLGGTSGGTFQETQYFGPGTRLLVL.

The CDR3 region has the DNA TGTGCCAGCAGCGCCAGGGGTCCCACCGGGGAGCTGTTTTTT. Its protein product is CASSARGPTGELFF. This chain links TRBV7-2 with TRBJ2-2, with D perhaps matching TRBD1 (6 bases). V lost 5 bases, J lost 4 bases, and 11 bases lay in between. The CDR3 has 14 amino acids. Germline V gene lookup returns CDR1 SGHTA and CDR2 FQGNSA.

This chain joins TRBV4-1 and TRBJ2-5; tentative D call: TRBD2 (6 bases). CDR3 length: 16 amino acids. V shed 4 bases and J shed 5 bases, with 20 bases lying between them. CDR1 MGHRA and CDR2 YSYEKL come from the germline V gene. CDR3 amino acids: CASSPSSVLGTETQYF. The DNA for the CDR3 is TGCGCCAGCAGCCCCTCCTCGGTTCTAGGGACTGAGACCCAGTACTTC.

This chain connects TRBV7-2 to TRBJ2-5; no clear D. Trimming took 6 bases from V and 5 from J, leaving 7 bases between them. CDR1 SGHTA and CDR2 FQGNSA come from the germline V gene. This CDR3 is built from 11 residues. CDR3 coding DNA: TGTGCCAGCAGTTACCCCGAGACCCAGTACTTC. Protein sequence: CASSYPETQYF.

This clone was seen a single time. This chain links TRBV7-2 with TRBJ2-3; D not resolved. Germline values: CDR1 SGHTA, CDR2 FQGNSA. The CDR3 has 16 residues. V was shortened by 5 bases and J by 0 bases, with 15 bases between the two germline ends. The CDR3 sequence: CASSLDQSPSTDTQYF. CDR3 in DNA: TGTGCCAGCAGCCTAGACCAATCCCCTAGCACAGATACGCAGTATTTT.

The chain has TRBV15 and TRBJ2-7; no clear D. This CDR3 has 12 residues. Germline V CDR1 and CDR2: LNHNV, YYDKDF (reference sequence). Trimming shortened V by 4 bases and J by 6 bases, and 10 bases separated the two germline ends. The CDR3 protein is CATSKGRPEQYF. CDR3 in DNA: TGTGCCACCAGCAAAGGACGGCCCGAGCAGTACTTC.

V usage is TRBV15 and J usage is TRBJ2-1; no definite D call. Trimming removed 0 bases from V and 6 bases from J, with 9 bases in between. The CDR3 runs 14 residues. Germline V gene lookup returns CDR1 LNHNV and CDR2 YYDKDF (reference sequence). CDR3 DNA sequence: TGTGCCACCAGCAGAGATCGGCAGGCCAATGAGCAGTTCTTC. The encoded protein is CATSRDRQANEQFF.

CDR3 amino acids: CASRGQGKADTQYF. The CDR3 DNA reads TGTGCCAGCAGGGGACAGGGGAAGGCAGATACGCAGTATTTT. This chain links TRBV27 with TRBJ2-3; 10 positions match TRBD1. With 6 bases clipped from V and 4 bases from J, the junction kept 4 bases outside the gene matches. CDR3 length equals 14 residues. The germline V gene has CDR1 MNHEY and CDR2 SMNVEV (reference sequence).

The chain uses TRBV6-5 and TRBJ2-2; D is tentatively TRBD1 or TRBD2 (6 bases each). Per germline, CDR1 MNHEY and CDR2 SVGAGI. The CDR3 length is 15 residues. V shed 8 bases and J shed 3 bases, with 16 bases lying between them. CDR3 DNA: TGTGCCAGCCGTGGGCGGGACACCCACACCGGGGAGCTGTTTTTT. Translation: CASRGRDTHTGELFF.

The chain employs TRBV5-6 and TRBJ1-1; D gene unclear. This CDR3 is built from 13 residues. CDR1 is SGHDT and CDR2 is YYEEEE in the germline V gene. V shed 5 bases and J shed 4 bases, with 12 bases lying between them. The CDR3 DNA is TGTGCCAGCAGGTTGATGGGGAGCACTGAAGCTTTCTTT. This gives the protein CASRLMGSTEAFF.

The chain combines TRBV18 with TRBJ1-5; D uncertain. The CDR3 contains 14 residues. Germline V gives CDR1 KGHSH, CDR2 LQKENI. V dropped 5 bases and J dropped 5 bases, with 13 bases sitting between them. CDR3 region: CASSSSVGDQPQHF. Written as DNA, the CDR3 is TGTGCCAGCTCATCGAGCGTGGGTGATCAGCCCCAGCATTTT.

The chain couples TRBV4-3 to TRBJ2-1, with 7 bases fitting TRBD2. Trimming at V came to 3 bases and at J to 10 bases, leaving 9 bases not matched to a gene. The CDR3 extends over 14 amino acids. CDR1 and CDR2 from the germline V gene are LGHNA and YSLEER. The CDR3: CASSQNLAGIEQFF. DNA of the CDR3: TGCGCCAGCAGCCAGAACTTAGCGGGCATCGAGCAGTTCTTC.

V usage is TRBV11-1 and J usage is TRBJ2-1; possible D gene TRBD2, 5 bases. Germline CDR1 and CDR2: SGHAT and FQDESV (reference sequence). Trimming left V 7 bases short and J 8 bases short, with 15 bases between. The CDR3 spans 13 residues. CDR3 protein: CASNLRVFDEQFF. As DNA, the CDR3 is TGTGCCAGCAACCTGCGGGTTTTCGATGAGCAGTTCTTC.

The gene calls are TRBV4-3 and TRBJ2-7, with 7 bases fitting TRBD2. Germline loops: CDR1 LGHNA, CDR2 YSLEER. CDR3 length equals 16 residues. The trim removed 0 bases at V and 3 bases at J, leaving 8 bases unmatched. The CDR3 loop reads CASSQDLGREGYEQYF. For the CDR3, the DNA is TGCGCCAGCAGCCAAGATCTAGGCAGGGAGGGCTACGAGCAGTACTTC.

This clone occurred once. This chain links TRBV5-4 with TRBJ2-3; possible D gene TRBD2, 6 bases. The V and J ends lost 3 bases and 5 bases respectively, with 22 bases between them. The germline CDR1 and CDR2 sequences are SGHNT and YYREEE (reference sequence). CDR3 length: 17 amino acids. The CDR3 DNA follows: TGTGCCAGCAGCTCGGAGGGTCAGAAGCGCGTCGTAGATACGCAGTATTTT. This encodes CASSSEGQKRVVDTQYF. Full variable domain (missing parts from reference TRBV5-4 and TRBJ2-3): ETGVTQSPTHLIKTRGQQVTLRCSSQSGHNTVSWYQQALGQGPQFIFQYYREEENGRGNFPPRFSGLQFPNYSSELNVNALELDDSALYLCASSSEGQKRVVDTQYFGPGTRLTVL.

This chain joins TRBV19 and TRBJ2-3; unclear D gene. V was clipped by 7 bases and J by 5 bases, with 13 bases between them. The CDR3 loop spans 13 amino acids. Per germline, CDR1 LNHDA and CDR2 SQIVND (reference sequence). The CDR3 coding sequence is TGTGCCAGTAATAGGCGTTCGGGAGATACGCAGTATTTT. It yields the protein CASNRRSGDTQYF.

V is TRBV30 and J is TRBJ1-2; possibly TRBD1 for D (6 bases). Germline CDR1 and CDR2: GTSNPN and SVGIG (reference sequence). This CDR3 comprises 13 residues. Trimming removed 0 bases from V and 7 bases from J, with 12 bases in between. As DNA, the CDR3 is TGTGCCTGGAGTGTCGCCGGGGGCGGTGGCTACACCTTC. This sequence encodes CAWSVAGGGGYTF.